This T cell receptor (beta chain) was recorded in a study of cytomegalovirus exposure and HLA in healthy donors. General study findings and limits: When presence/absence was analysed, sequencing depth was taken to be roughly uniform across donors.

The table lists this clone with a few counts. Its target is unknown. Primers: 60 Vbeta forward and 13 Jbeta reverse. Measured with immunoSEQ multiplex PCR; TCRdb has only the in-frame clones, and not every one. The sample includes about 120,000 clones, 83% of them seen just once. Source material: PBMCs. The sequence derives from a woman between 35 and 50 years old in good health and CMV-seropositive.

CDR3 nucleotides: TGTGCCAGCAGCAAACCCACCTTGAGGACAGGGGGCCAAGAGACCCAGTACTTC. It yields the protein CASSKPTLRTGGQETQYF. The gene calls are TRBV5-5 and TRBJ2-5; 10 bases fit TRBD1. The CDR3 has 18 amino acids. V shed 4 bases and J 1 base; nucleotides not matched to a gene: 13. Germline-derived CDR1 and CDR2 are SGHKS and YYEKEE (reference sequence).